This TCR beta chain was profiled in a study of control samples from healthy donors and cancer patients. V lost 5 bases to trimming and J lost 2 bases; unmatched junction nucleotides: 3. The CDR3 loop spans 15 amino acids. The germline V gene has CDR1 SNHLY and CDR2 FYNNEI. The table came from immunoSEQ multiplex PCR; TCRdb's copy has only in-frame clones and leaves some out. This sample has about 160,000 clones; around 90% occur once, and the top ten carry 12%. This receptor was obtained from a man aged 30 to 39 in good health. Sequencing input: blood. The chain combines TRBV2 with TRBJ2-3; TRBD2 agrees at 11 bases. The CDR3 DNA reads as TGTGCCAGCAGTCGACTAGCGGGGATCACAGATACGCAGTATTTT. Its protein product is CASSRLAGITDTQYF.